One and the same sample provided the 14 T cell receptor beta chains below, sequenced in a study of early T cells in non-severe SARS-CoV-2 infection (TCRdb year 2021). The library was generated by 5' RACE. Sequenced using a NextSeq 500. TCRdb's own reprocessing of the public reads used fastp at Q25 and MiXCR and kept productive beta chains. For every CDR3 protein sequence, its rows merge into one entry that carries the most common genes and DNA. The sample table shows under 100,000 distinct CDR3 sequences, and roughly an eighth are seen once. The ten largest clones take up 1.4% of the sample. Sequencing used whole blood. All receptors come from an adult who was a healthcare worker with PCR-confirmed SARS-CoV-2 infection or an uninfected control (not recorded which).

This clonotype showed up many times. The rearrangement joins TRBV29-1 to TRBJ1-3, with D tentatively TRBD1 (6 bases). V lost 6 bases and J 4 bases, leaving 13 bases between the germline ends. This CDR3 comprises 13 residues. Germline lookup yields CDR1 SQVTM and CDR2 ANQGSEA. DNA of the CDR3: TGCAGCGTAGCAGGGGTCGCCGGAAACACCATATATTTT. Translation gives CSVAGVAGNTIYF.

This clonotype was recorded a few times. The V and J genes are TRBV5-1 and TRBJ1-6; D call uncertain. In germline, CDR1 is SGHRS, CDR2 YFSETQ. The V end lost 1 base, the J end lost 13 bases, and 9 bases lay between the germline ends. The CDR3 extends over 12 amino acids. The CDR3 DNA follows: TGCGCCAGCAGCTTGCAAGGACTGCCCCTCCACTTT. This sequence encodes CASSLQGLPLHF.

This clonotype came up many times. The chain couples TRBV5-6 to TRBJ2-5; TRBD2 matches 9 bases. The CDR3 is 14 residues long. V was pared by 4 bases and J by 9 bases, with 10 bases of the junction left unmatched. The germline V gene encodes CDR1 SGHDT and CDR2 YYEEEE. CDR3 amino acids: CASSERTSVGAQYF. The CDR3 DNA sequence: TGTGCCAGCAGCGAGAGGACTAGCGTTGGGGCCCAGTACTTC.

This clonotype was counted at least ten times. V usage is TRBV7-9 and J usage is TRBJ2-5, with TRBD1 matching over 7 bases. The CDR3 loop spans 14 amino acids. CDR1 SEHNR and CDR2 FQNEAQ come from the germline V gene (reference sequence). V lost 4 bases and J lost 5; bases outside the gene matches: 7. The CDR3 sequence: CASSSDRAVETQYF. CDR3 in DNA: TGTGCCAGCAGCTCCGACAGGGCGGTGGAGACCCAGTACTTC.

A few counts support this clonotype. The CDR3 loop reads CSAGTGGYQETQYF. For the CDR3, the DNA is TGCAGTGCGGGGACAGGGGGGTACCAAGAGACCCAGTACTTC. The V and J genes are TRBV20-1 and TRBJ2-5, with 11 bases matching TRBD1. V trimming: 6 bases; J trimming: 0 bases; junction bases outside the gene matches: 3. CDR3 size: 14 residues. Per the germline V gene, CDR1 is DFQATT and CDR2 is SNEGSKA (reference sequence).

This clonotype was detected many times. This chain connects TRBV2 to TRBJ2-5; D gene uncertain. The CDR3 consists of 13 residues. Germline V gene sequence: CDR1 SNHLY, CDR2 FYNNEI. V gave up 10 bases and J gave up 2 bases, with 14 bases separating them. CDR3 DNA: TGTGCCACCTGCAGACTGACTCAAGAGACCCAGTACTTC. This encodes CATCRLTQETQYF.

This clonotype has at least ten counts. The V gene is TRBV7-9, the J gene TRBJ2-5; no clear D. The length of the CDR3 is 16 residues. Trimming took 1 base from V and 0 from J, leaving 12 bases between them. Germline lookup yields CDR1 SEHNR and CDR2 FQNEAQ (reference sequence). CDR3 sequence reads: CASSLGSPGYQETQYF. The CDR3 nucleotides read TGTGCCAGCAGCTTAGGGTCACCGGGCTACCAAGAGACCCAGTACTTC.

This clonotype was seen a single time. The V gene is TRBV29-1, the J gene TRBJ1-4, with 7 nucleotides matching TRBD1. J lost 7 bases, V lost 0 bases, and 5 bases had no gene match. CDR3 length: 14 amino acids. The V gene's germline CDR1 is SQVTM and CDR2 ANQGSEA. CDR3 loop: CSVEDDREGEKLFF. In nucleotides, the CDR3 is TGCAGCGTTGAAGACGACAGGGAAGGTGAAAAACTGTTTTTT.

This clonotype came up many times. The genes are TRBV29-1 and TRBJ1-2; D remains ambiguous. Per the germline V gene, CDR1 is SQVTM and CDR2 is ANQGSEA. Trimming left V 6 bases short and J 8 bases short, with 13 bases between. This CDR3 is built from 11 residues. The CDR3 DNA follows: TGCAGCGTCGAGGTGGTAGGAGGCTACACCTTC. Its translation: CSVEVVGGYTF. The variable domain in full, with the rest retrieved from reference TRBV29-1 and TRBJ1-2, is SAVISQKPSRDICQRGTSLTIQCQVDSQVTMMFWYRQQPGQSLTLIATANQGSEATYESGFVIDKFPISRPNLTFSTLTVSNMSPEDSSIYLCSVEVVGGYTFGSGTRLTVV.

As to this clonotype: One end of the junction is discordant with germline, which a read error may explain. This rearrangement joins TRBV6-6 to TRBJ2-7; D perhaps matches TRBD2 (5 bases). There are 13 residues in the CDR3. The germline CDR1 and CDR2 sequences are MNHNY and SVGAGI (reference sequence). This CDR3 reads CASSTQRSYERYF. The CDR3 DNA is TGTGCCAGCAGTACCCAGCGGTCCTACGAGCGGTACTTC.

V usage is TRBV6-6 and J usage is TRBJ2-7; 12 nucleotides align to TRBD1. Trimming at V came to 5 bases and at J to 6 bases, leaving 5 bases not matched to a gene. Looked up from germline, CDR1 is MNHNY and CDR2 is SVGAGI (reference sequence). This CDR3 is built from 14 residues. The DNA of the CDR3 is TGTGCCAGCAGTAACCGGGACAGGGGGCTCGAGCAGTACTTC. This encodes CASSNRDRGLEQYF.

At least ten counts were recorded for this clonotype. The chain is built from TRBV7-2 and TRBJ2-5; D ambiguous. This CDR3 is built from 15 residues. V gave up 1 base and J gave up 1 base, with 10 bases separating them. Germline loops: CDR1 SGHTA, CDR2 FQGNSA. The DNA of the CDR3 is TGTGCCAGCAGCTTAGGAGGTGAAGGCCAAGAGACCCAGTACTTC. It encodes CASSLGGEGQETQYF.

In its sample, this clonotype was seen many times. The chain combines TRBV6-1 with TRBJ1-5; the D gene is possibly TRBD1 (5 bases). V was shortened by 4 bases and J by 5 bases, with 12 bases between the two germline ends. Germline CDR1 reads MNHNS; CDR2 reads SASEGT. The length of the CDR3 is 14 residues. CDR3 in amino acids: CASSGPGFYQPQHF. The CDR3 DNA reads TGTGCCAGCAGTGGGCCAGGGTTTTATCAGCCCCAGCATTTT.

This clonotype was found a few times. The chain employs TRBV7-2 and TRBJ1-2; D call uncertain. Trimming removed 2 bases from V and 3 bases from J, with 10 bases in between. This CDR3 spans 14 amino acids. The germline V gene has CDR1 SGHTA and CDR2 FQGNSA. The CDR3: CASSLYIGDYGYTF. Here the CDR3 DNA reads TGTGCCAGCAGCTTATATATTGGAGACTATGGCTACACCTTC.